The present T cell receptor (beta chain) was sequenced within a study of control samples from healthy donors and cancer patients. Germline V CDR1 and CDR2: MNHEY, SVGAGI. The CDR3 sequence is 11 residues long. The V end lost 6 bases, the J end lost 7 bases, and 7 bases lay between the germline ends. TCRdb's table, derived via immunoSEQ multiplex PCR, lists solely in-frame clones and lacks some. The sample records 200,000 or so clones, around 94% being singletons. The receptor was isolated from a man in his fifties or sixties in good health. Source material: blood. J is TRBJ1-5 and V is TRBV6-5; D is uncertain. CDR3 in amino acids: CASSIVQPQHF. The CDR3 bases are TGTGCCAGCAGCATAGTCCAGCCCCAGCATTTT.